The T cell receptor beta chain under discussion was sequenced for a study of blood T cell repertoires in COVID-19. The repertoire was sequenced with immunoSEQ multiplex PCR; TCRdb's copy has only in-frame clones and lacks some. Altogether about 170,000 clones are present, around four fifths being singletons, with the ten largest covering roughly 18%. This receptor was taken from a woman aged 70-85 years who had recovered from COVID-19. Source material: peripheral blood.

CDR3 residues: CASSIRSEQYF. CDR3 in DNA: TGTGCCAGTAGTATACGTTCCGAGCAGTACTTC. J is TRBJ2-7 and V is TRBV19; D unresolved. Between the trimmed V and J ends, which lost 2 bases and 6 bases, there was a span of 5 bases. CDR1 is LNHDA and CDR2 is SQIVND in the germline V gene (reference sequence). This CDR3 is built from 11 residues. Full variable domain (missing parts from reference TRBV19 and TRBJ2-7): DGGITQSPKYLFRKEGQNVTLSCEQNLNHDAMYWYRQDPGQGLRLIYYSQIVNDFQKGDIAEGYSVSREKKESFPLTVTSAQKNPTAFYLCASSIRSEQYFGPGTRLTVT.